This is a list of T cell receptor beta chains from one sample in a study of regulatory T cells in long-lasting Graves disease. TCRdb independently ran MiXCR on the multiplex PCR reads; one entry per CDR3 protein. The data contain 600,000 to 850,000 distinct CDR3 sequences, around 32% of them singletons. The sequences come from peripheral blood mononuclear cells (PBMCs), collected when the disease was refractory, from a patient treated with antithyroid drugs. Receptor source: a female donor with Graves disease. Both conserved end residues are part of each CDR3. A D gene is named only where the DNA matches it firmly. Not all rows give a size; the values are once, few, many and, for expanded clones, a class.

V	D	J	size	DNA	CDR3
TRBV7-3	TRBD1	TRBJ1-5	.	TGTGCCAGCGCCCAGGGGGCTGGTCAGCCCCAGCATTTT	CASAQGAGQPQHF
TRBV6-1	.	TRBJ2-2	.	TGTGCCAGCAGTACCAGGACAGTTGGCGGGGAGCTGTTTTTT	CASSTRTVGGELFF
TRBV15	.	TRBJ1-4	.	TGTGCCACCAGCCCGGAAATTCTCACTTATGAACTGTTTTTT	CATSPEILTYELFF
TRBV7-6	.	TRBJ2-3	.	TGTGCCAGCAGCAATGGACAGAAAACAGATACGCAGTATTTT	CASSNGQKTDTQYF
TRBV29-1	TRBD1	TRBJ1-2	few	TGCAGCGTCCCCCACCGGGACAGACATGGCTACACCTTC	CSVPHRDRHGYTF
TRBV12-3/TRBV12-4	TRBD2	TRBJ2-5	many	TGTGCCAGCAGTACTCGGACTAGCGGGAGGAGGGAGACCCAGTACTTC	CASSTRTSGRRETQYF
TRBV10-3	TRBD1	TRBJ2-7	many	TGTGCCATCAGTGACGTCAAGGGAGGCCGGACAGGGAGAGTCTACGAGCAGTACTTC	CAISDVKGGRTGRVYEQYF
TRBV12-3/TRBV12-4	.	TRBJ2-7	few	TGTGCCAGCACCATAGCGCGTAGGACCTACGAGCAGTACTTC	CASTIARRTYEQYF
TRBV6-1	.	TRBJ1-2	few	TGTGCCAGCAGTGAAGTAGGATTCTACACCTTC	CASSEVGFYTF
TRBV12-3/TRBV12-4	.	TRBJ1-1	few	TGTGCCAGCAGTGTACACCGGGGCGCTGAAGCTTTCTTT	CASSVHRGAEAFF
TRBV28	TRBD1	TRBJ2-2	few	TGTGCCAGCAGCCCGGCCGGGACAGAGAACACCGGGGAGCTGTTTTTT	CASSPAGTENTGELFF
TRBV5-5	TRBD1	TRBJ2-7	.	TGTGCCAGCAGCCGGGACAGGGGGACCTCCTACGAGCAGTACTTC	CASSRDRGTSYEQYF
TRBV28	.	TRBJ1-1	many	TGTGCCAGCAGTTTAACCAGGGTGAACACTGAAGCTTTCTTT	CASSLTRVNTEAFF
TRBV11-2	TRBD1	TRBJ1-3	.	TGTGCCAGCACCGGCGACAGGGCCCGCATATATTTT	CASTGDRARIYF
TRBV6-1	TRBD1	TRBJ2-7	.	TGTGCCAGCAGTCCACGACAGGGTAGGGCCTACGAGCAGTACTTC	CASSPRQGRAYEQYF
TRBV25-1	.	TRBJ1-1	.	TGTGCCAGCAGTGAATCTGTTGGTCAGACAGTTGAAGCTTTCTTT	CASSESVGQTVEAFF
TRBV5-1	.	TRBJ1-3	.	TGCGCCAGCAGCCAGGACATGTGGACCTTCAACACCATATATTTT	CASSQDMWTFNTIYF
TRBV5-1	TRBD1	TRBJ2-7	.	TGCGCCAGCAGCCCACGAAGATCTACGGCAGGGGGCTACGAGCAGTACTTC	CASSPRRSTAGGYEQYF
TRBV29-1	.	TRBJ2-2	few	TGCAGCCCCGAGGGGGTTTTGACCGGGGAGCTGTTTTTT	CSPEGVLTGELFF
TRBV5-1	.	TRBJ2-7	.	TGCGCCAGCAGCTTGGGGCACGAGCAGTACTTC	CASSLGHEQYF
TRBV7-9	.	TRBJ1-2	.	TGTGCCAGCAGCTTAGGACAGAGAAGTTATGGCTACACCTTC	CASSLGQRSYGYTF
TRBV20-1	.	TRBJ2-7	few	TGCAGTGCTAGAGCGGAAAGCTCCTACGAGCAGTACTTC	CSARAESSYEQYF
TRBV20-1	TRBD1	TRBJ1-5	.	TGCAGTGCTAGAGATCCAGGGGGACGCAGCAATCAGCCCCAGCATTTT	CSARDPGGRSNQPQHF
TRBV5-6	.	TRBJ1-5	few	TGTGCCAGCAGCTTGGCAGGCGGGTTGGGTCAGCCCCAGCATTTT	CASSLAGGLGQPQHF
TRBV7-2	TRBD1	TRBJ1-1	.	TGCGCCAGCAGCCAGGGACAGGGTCGGTGGGCTTTCTTT	CASSQGQGRWAFF
TRBV6-1	.	TRBJ1-1	few	TGTGCCAGCAGTGACTCAGGGGATGCTTTCTTT	CASSDSGDAFF
TRBV20-1	.	TRBJ1-2	many	TGCAGTGCTAGAGTTGGGGCCAGGTCCTCTGGCTACACCTTC	CSARVGARSSGYTF
TRBV10-1	TRBD1	TRBJ1-4	.	TGCGCCAGCAGCCCCACTGGACAGGGAAGGGAAAAACTGTTTTTT	CASSPTGQGREKLFF
TRBV6-1	TRBD1	TRBJ1-5	.	TGTGCTAGCAGTATGGGACAGGAAAATCAGCCCCAGCATTTT	CASSMGQENQPQHF
TRBV25-1	TRBD1	TRBJ1-2	.	TGTGCCAGCAGTGAACCAGGGGGCTATGGCTACACCTTC	CASSEPGGYGYTF
TRBV6-2/TRBV6-3	TRBD1	TRBJ1-1	once	TGTGCCAGCAGTTACTCCGGGACAGGGGGTGGAACTGAAGCTTTCTTT	CASSYSGTGGGTEAFF
TRBV27	TRBD2	TRBJ2-7	few	TGTGCCAGCTCGGGGGGGACTAGCGGGAGGAACGAGCAGTACTTC	CASSGGTSGRNEQYF
TRBV2	.	TRBJ1-2	many	TGTGCCAGCAGCGCAGGGTCAGGCTACACCTTC	CASSAGSGYTF
TRBV2	.	TRBJ1-2	.	TGTGCCAGCAGAGAGGGCACTAACTATGGCTACACCTTC	CASREGTNYGYTF
TRBV3-1	.	TRBJ1-1	many	TGTGCCAGCAGCCAAGATATTCCCCTCGTGGGACCGCCTGAGTTCTTT	CASSQDIPLVGPPEFF
TRBV29-1	TRBD2	TRBJ2-7	few	TGCAGCGTAGGACTAGCGGGATACGAGCAGTACTTC	CSVGLAGYEQYF
TRBV20-1	TRBD2	TRBJ2-7	.	TGCAGTGCTATTCGGAGCGGGAGTAAGGCCTACGAGCAGTACTTC	CSAIRSGSKAYEQYF
TRBV6-1	.	TRBJ1-5	few	TGTGCCAGCAGCCTCGGGCAGGGAATCGGAGGCAATCAGCCCCAGCATTTT	CASSLGQGIGGNQPQHF
TRBV7-9	.	TRBJ1-2	.	TGTGCCAGCAGCTTAGCTTGGGGGGCAAGAGGCTACACCTTC	CASSLAWGARGYTF
TRBV5-1	.	TRBJ1-1	few	TGCGCCAGCAGCTTGGCTACCCAGGGAGGCACTGAAGCTTTCTTT	CASSLATQGGTEAFF
TRBV6-1	.	TRBJ1-5	many	TGTGCCAGCAGGGGCCCTAGCAATCAGCCCCAGCATTTT	CASRGPSNQPQHF
TRBV11-2	.	TRBJ1-1	.	TGTGCCAGCAGCTTAGAGGCCTTGGGCACTGAAGCTTTCTTT	CASSLEALGTEAFF